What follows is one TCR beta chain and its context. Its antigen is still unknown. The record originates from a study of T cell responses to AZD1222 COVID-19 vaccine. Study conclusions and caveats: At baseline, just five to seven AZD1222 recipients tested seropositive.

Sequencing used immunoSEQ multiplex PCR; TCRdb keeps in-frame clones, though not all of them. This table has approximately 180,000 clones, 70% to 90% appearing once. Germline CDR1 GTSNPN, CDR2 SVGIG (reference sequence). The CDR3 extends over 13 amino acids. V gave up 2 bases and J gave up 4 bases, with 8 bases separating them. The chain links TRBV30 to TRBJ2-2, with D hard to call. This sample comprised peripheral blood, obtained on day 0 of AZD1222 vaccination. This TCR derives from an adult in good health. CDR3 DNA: TGTGCCTGGAGTCGGCAGAGCACCGGGGAGCTGTTTTTT. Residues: CAWSRQSTGELFF.